This entry describes one T cell receptor beta chain. Its antigen is currently unknown. The data belong to a study of T cell repertoires in cytomegalovirus infection. Study summary: Public signatures in TCR beta pointed to CMV infection and matching HLA type. Broader study findings: Individuals carrying CMV plus the relevant HLA were identified by cumulative frequency of public TCR beta families. Across the ex vivo response, the dominant clonotypes were HLA-C-restricted CMV-specific TCR beta clonotypes.

CDR1 SQVTM and CDR2 ANQGSEA come from the germline V gene. CDR3 size: 14 residues. The V gene lost 3 bases and the J gene lost 3 bases, with 12 bases spanning the gap. TCRdb analysed the reads with MiXCR anew, one entry per CDR3 protein. This sample carries 150,000 to 200,000 distinct CDR3 sequences, approximately 20% of them seen once, and the ten largest clones take around 3.1%. The chain couples TRBV29-1 to TRBJ2-1; maybe TRBD1 (5 bases). Sequenced: PBMCs. The TCR comes from a human donor in good health (CMV status not recorded). Some clones in this sample may be carry-over from other donors' samples. CDR3 sequence: CSVDVTAFYNEQFF. The CDR3 nucleotides are TGCAGCGTTGATGTGACAGCTTTCTACAATGAGCAGTTCTTC.